This T cell receptor (beta chain) was recovered during a study of T cells in Graves' hyperthyroidism and ophthalmopathy (dated 2019 in TCRdb). Regarding the research as a whole: Peripheral blood samples were taken at initial diagnosis, before any treatment was given. TCR V-J signatures able to tell the groups apart were searched for in a discovery cohort of 95 to 100 patients, of whom about 40 had Graves' ophthalmopathy and some 60 had stable Graves' hyperthyroidism. Prospective prediction of ophthalmopathy was tested in an independent validation cohort consisting of 18 hyperthyroidism patients and some 16 patients who later progressed to ophthalmopathy. For training and testing, the 100 patients in the discovery cohort were randomly divided in a 7:3 ratio. Thyroid tissue and blood T-cell repertoires from about six Graves' hyperthyroidism patients were also compared in the study. After blood sampling, hyperthyroidism patients were treated with methimazole at a starting dose of 30 mg daily, and ophthalmopathy patients were treated with high-dose intravenous methylprednisolone. The paper reports TCR Vbeta CDR3 sequencing of some 140 peripheral blood samples: approximately 43 ophthalmopathy, about 75 hyperthyroidism and approximately 17 progressor patients. Summary of the overall study and its limitations: Most expanded thyroid clonotypes (frequency above 0.001) were also detected in blood, suggesting blood repertoires may reflect thyroid immune responses. In cross-validation, a model built on a 13 V-J signature told ophthalmopathy apart from stable hyperthyroidism with about 90% sensitivity and around 83% specificity, and in testing the same model reached 80%/75%. During validation, the model predicted progression to ophthalmopathy a median of about 6.3 months ahead of onset, with almost 71% sensitivity and roughly 75% specificity. Sample size was not statistically predetermined, and blinding of investigators to group allocation was not performed.

This clonotype was recorded at least ten times. Its antigen is unknown. There are no base qualities to consult, and no much larger clone falls within one base. Spanning cysteine to phenylalanine, the CDR3 consists of 15 amino acids. The DNA shown is the 45-base CDR3, in frame from base 1. V loses 4 bases, J loses 5 bases, and the germline ends lie 15 bases apart. The germline V gene specifies SNHLY as CDR1 and FYNNEI as CDR2. Hyperthyroidism patients were newly diagnosed, with disease duration under 2 months, and aged 18 to 65 years. Any patient with an uncontrolled infection, another autoimmune disease, pregnancy or lactation was excluded. Diagnoses relied on clinical symptoms, serum thyroxine and TRAb, thyroid ultrasound and orbital computed tomography. For progressor patients, blood was drawn at the first diagnosis of hyperthyroidism, before any ophthalmopathy symptoms had appeared. Ficoll-Paque density gradient centrifugation was used to isolate PBMCs from 8 to 10 ml of fresh peripheral blood. Patients classed as progressors first received a Graves' hyperthyroidism diagnosis and then went on to develop ophthalmopathy during follow-up. Total RNA was extracted using Trizol reagent, and RNA quality was assessed on an Agilent 2100 Bioanalyzer.

Amplification of TCR beta CDR3 regions was carried out from RNA transcripts. For the first round of RT-PCR on the TCR CDR3, the HTBI primer set was used together with the Qiagen OneStep RT-PCR kit. A second multiplex PCR round built the libraries, followed by size selection and purification. Paired-end sequencing of the libraries was performed with 100 bp reads on an Illumina HiSeq2000. The original pipeline was this. SOAPnuke was used to process the raw data, throwing out any read that contained adapters or uncalled bases, had a mean Phred below 15, or lacked an exact constant-primer or identifier match. COPE v1.2.5 was used to merge the high-quality paired reads, and each unique nucleotide sequence was defined as a clonotype. Clonotypes were aligned to IMGT TRBV, TRBD and TRBJ reference segments using MiTCR v1.1. The analysis included only V-J combinations with a frequency above 0.0001, which together covered more than 99% of the repertoires. The TCS score was defined as the ratio of F50 (clonal expansion) to E x V (chaos), calculated using BLOSUM62-based TCRdist between CDR3 peptides within each V-J. Welch's t-statistics and random forest reduced roughly 540 V-J features to about 12, which were used in a naive Bayes classifier (R e1071). The public reads were run again by TCRdb, first through fastp at Q25 and then through MiXCR, and only productive beta chains were kept. Rows are unified per CDR3 protein, each entry keeping the most common DNA and genes. These V and J calls rely on TCRdb rather than the paper's analysis. The sample has about 380,000 distinct CDR3 sequences on record, 13% of them singletons. The ten largest clones represent less than 25% of the sample.

The sequence was collected from a man aged 25 to 40 with Graves' hyperthyroidism that later progressed to Graves' ophthalmopathy. The V and J segments used are TRBV2 and TRBJ2-1; TRBD2 could be the D gene, as 6 bases match. The specimen sequenced was blood. This receptor has the CDR3 CASSVRQGGNNEQFF. The DNA reads as follows: TGTGCCAGCAGTGTTCGGCAGGGAGGAAACAATGAGCAGTTCTTC.